These T cell receptor beta chains were read from a single sample in a study of blood T cell repertoires in COVID-19. TCRdb keeps only in-frame clones here, not all; method: immunoSEQ multiplex PCR. The table has more than 300,000 clones, 70% to 90% seen once. Sequences were obtained from PBMCs or T cells enriched from blood (not recorded which). The receptors were sampled from a young woman who had recovered from COVID-19. Each CDR3 is given with its conserved first and last residue. The order of the fields is clone size, CDR3 length, V gene, J gene, CDR3 protein. Clone size is given for some rows only: seen once, a few or many times, or a class if the clone is expanded.

abundance: NA; len: 13; v_gene: TRBV3-1/TRBV3-2; j_gene: TRBJ1-5; CDR3aa: CASSQKGFKPQHF
abundance: NA; len: 16; v_gene: TRBV7-9; j_gene: TRBJ1-4; CDR3aa: CASSLSSASANEKLFF
abundance: few; len: 14; v_gene: TRBV30; j_gene: TRBJ1-2; CDR3aa: CAWSETGFVDGYTF
abundance: NA; len: 16; v_gene: TRBV9; j_gene: TRBJ1-1; CDR3aa: CASSDYRDTMNTEAFF
abundance: NA; len: 19; v_gene: TRBV19; j_gene: TRBJ1-1; CDR3aa: CASSIFPLTGGIMNTEAFF
abundance: NA; len: 13; v_gene: TRBV9; j_gene: TRBJ1-2; CDR3aa: CASSVAGARRYTF
abundance: NA; len: 15; v_gene: TRBV18; j_gene: TRBJ2-7; CDR3aa: CASSPGHSSSYEQYF
abundance: NA; len: 15; v_gene: TRBV2; j_gene: TRBJ2-6; CDR3aa: CASTPYQAGANVLTF
abundance: NA; len: 15; v_gene: TRBV6-5; j_gene: TRBJ1-3; CDR3aa: CASSYMGSSGNTIYF
abundance: NA; len: 12; v_gene: TRBV30; j_gene: TRBJ1-2; CDR3aa: CAWSSEQDGYTF
abundance: NA; len: 17; v_gene: TRBV7-9; j_gene: TRBJ1-3; CDR3aa: CASSLPGGTGGLSTIYF
abundance: few; len: 20; v_gene: TRBV23-1; j_gene: TRBJ2-2; CDR3aa: CASSFGTGPEGTRQSGELFF
abundance: NA; len: 16; v_gene: TRBV7-8; j_gene: TRBJ1-1; CDR3aa: CASSADRGGLNTEAFF
abundance: NA; len: 13; v_gene: TRBV29-1; j_gene: TRBJ1-4; CDR3aa: CSVATGSDEKLFF
abundance: NA; len: 14; v_gene: TRBV6-5; j_gene: TRBJ1-4; CDR3aa: CASSYIQGSEKLFF
abundance: NA; len: 17; v_gene: TRBV4-3; j_gene: TRBJ2-2; CDR3aa: CASSQELAGGNTGELFF
abundance: NA; len: 13; v_gene: TRBV2; j_gene: TRBJ2-7; CDR3aa: CASGGQGAYEQYF
abundance: NA; len: 15; v_gene: TRBV4-3; j_gene: TRBJ1-1; CDR3aa: CASSQASDMNTEAFF
abundance: NA; len: 11; v_gene: TRBV6-5; j_gene: TRBJ2-7; CDR3aa: CASKADYEQYF
abundance: NA; len: 13; v_gene: TRBV5-4; j_gene: TRBJ1-4; CDR3aa: CASSLSQGEKLFF
abundance: NA; len: 15; v_gene: TRBV7-3; j_gene: TRBJ1-6; CDR3aa: CASSSHRGLDSPLHF
abundance: NA; len: 15; v_gene: TRBV6-5; j_gene: TRBJ2-2; CDR3aa: CASRVTGEYTGELFF
abundance: NA; len: 17; v_gene: TRBV5-1; j_gene: TRBJ1-6; CDR3aa: CASSLSPAGGNNSPPHF
abundance: once; len: 17; v_gene: TRBV2; j_gene: TRBJ1-4; CDR3aa: CASADRGLGVTNEKLFF
abundance: NA; len: 17; v_gene: TRBV19; j_gene: TRBJ1-3; CDR3aa: CASSNPGQKDSGNTIYF
abundance: NA; len: 17; v_gene: TRBV10-3; j_gene: TRBJ1-3; CDR3aa: CAISESTGFTSGNTIYF
abundance: NA; len: 13; v_gene: TRBV27; j_gene: TRBJ1-2; CDR3aa: CASRQGSNYGYTF
abundance: NA; len: 12; v_gene: TRBV19; j_gene: TRBJ2-5; CDR3aa: CASSTDQETQYF
abundance: NA; len: 18; v_gene: TRBV9; j_gene: TRBJ2-2; CDR3aa: CASSVDAGGFLVPGELFF
abundance: NA; len: 16; v_gene: TRBV7-9; j_gene: TRBJ2-1; CDR3aa: CASSPSQDTNRNEQFF
abundance: NA; len: 13; v_gene: TRBV6-6; j_gene: TRBJ1-5; CDR3aa: CAALVRGHQPQHF
abundance: NA; len: 12; v_gene: TRBV6-5; j_gene: TRBJ1-2; CDR3aa: CASIGTGFGYTF
abundance: NA; len: 15; v_gene: TRBV5-1; j_gene: TRBJ1-6; CDR3aa: CASSPITGVNSPLHF
abundance: NA; len: 12; v_gene: TRBV6-1; j_gene: TRBJ2-2; CDR3aa: CASSETAGELFF
abundance: NA; len: 13; v_gene: TRBV3-1/TRBV3-2; j_gene: TRBJ2-7; CDR3aa: CASSPGGPYEQYF
abundance: NA; len: 14; v_gene: TRBV6-5; j_gene: TRBJ1-6; CDR3aa: CASSPRQGNSPLHF
abundance: few; len: 14; v_gene: TRBV6-5; j_gene: TRBJ2-2; CDR3aa: CASTGTRYTGELFF
abundance: NA; len: 16; v_gene: TRBV11-2; j_gene: TRBJ1-6; CDR3aa: CASSLDPTDYNSPLHF
abundance: NA; len: 15; v_gene: TRBV5-1; j_gene: TRBJ1-1; CDR3aa: CASSLNLPGGTEAFF
abundance: NA; len: 19; v_gene: TRBV5-4; j_gene: TRBJ1-4; CDR3aa: CASSYRTGQGGATNEKLFF
abundance: NA; len: 14; v_gene: TRBV6-5; j_gene: TRBJ2-7; CDR3aa: CASSYSRGLGEQYF
abundance: NA; len: 12; v_gene: TRBV28; j_gene: TRBJ1-5; CDR3aa: CASSLGAQPQHF
abundance: NA; len: 15; v_gene: TRBV27; j_gene: TRBJ2-7; CDR3aa: CASSPSTGVSYEQYF
abundance: NA; len: 15; v_gene: TRBV28; j_gene: TRBJ2-1; CDR3aa: CASSFTGGYRDEQFF
abundance: NA; len: 17; v_gene: TRBV9; j_gene: TRBJ1-6; CDR3aa: CASSGGQLATNNSPLHF
abundance: NA; len: 17; v_gene: TRBV5-1; j_gene: TRBJ2-1; CDR3aa: CASSLEGTSGVYNEQFF
abundance: NA; len: 14; v_gene: TRBV3-1/TRBV3-2; j_gene: TRBJ1-5; CDR3aa: CASSQGLGLRPQHF
abundance: NA; len: 14; v_gene: TRBV11-1; j_gene: TRBJ1-2; CDR3aa: CASSTEVSGYGYTF
abundance: NA; len: 13; v_gene: TRBV5-6; j_gene: TRBJ2-7; CDR3aa: CASSLGGPGEQYF
abundance: NA; len: 13; v_gene: TRBV19; j_gene: TRBJ2-2; CDR3aa: CASSSQGSRELFF
abundance: NA; len: 17; v_gene: TRBV28; j_gene: TRBJ1-1; CDR3aa: CASSSPGQRGFFTEAFF
abundance: NA; len: 16; v_gene: TRBV6-2/TRBV6-3; j_gene: TRBJ2-5; CDR3aa: CASSDYPPAPQETQYF
abundance: NA; len: 13; v_gene: TRBV6-4; j_gene: TRBJ1-6; CDR3aa: CASSRDRGSPLHF
abundance: NA; len: 14; v_gene: TRBV5-1; j_gene: TRBJ1-5; CDR3aa: CASSLAGINQPQHF
abundance: once; len: 13; v_gene: TRBV11-2; j_gene: TRBJ1-2; CDR3aa: CASSFGQVDGYTF
abundance: NA; len: 14; v_gene: TRBV6-4; j_gene: TRBJ2-2; CDR3aa: CASRRVAATGELFF
abundance: NA; len: 14; v_gene: TRBV6-5; j_gene: TRBJ1-6; CDR3aa: CASRFSGKNSPLHF
abundance: NA; len: 15; v_gene: TRBV7-3; j_gene: TRBJ2-5; CDR3aa: CASSPRGQGGETQYF
abundance: few; len: 14; v_gene: TRBV9; j_gene: TRBJ1-1; CDR3aa: CASSVSRQGVEAFF
abundance: NA; len: 13; v_gene: TRBV7-9; j_gene: TRBJ1-2; CDR3aa: CASSLSRDYGYTF